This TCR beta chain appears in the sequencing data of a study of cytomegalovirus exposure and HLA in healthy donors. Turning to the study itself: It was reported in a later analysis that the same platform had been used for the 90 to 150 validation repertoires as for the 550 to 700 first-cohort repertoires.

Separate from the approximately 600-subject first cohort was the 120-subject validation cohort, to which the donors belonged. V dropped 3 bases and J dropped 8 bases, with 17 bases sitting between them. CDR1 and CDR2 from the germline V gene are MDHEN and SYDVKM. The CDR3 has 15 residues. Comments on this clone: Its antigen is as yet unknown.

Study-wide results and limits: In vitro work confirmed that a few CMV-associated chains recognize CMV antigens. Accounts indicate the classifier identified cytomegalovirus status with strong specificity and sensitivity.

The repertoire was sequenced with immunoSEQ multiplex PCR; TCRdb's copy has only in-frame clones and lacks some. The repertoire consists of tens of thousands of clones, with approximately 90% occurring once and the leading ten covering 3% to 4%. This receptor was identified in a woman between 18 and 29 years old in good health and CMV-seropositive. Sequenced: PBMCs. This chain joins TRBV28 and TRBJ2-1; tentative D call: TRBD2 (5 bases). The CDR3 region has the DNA TGTGCCAGCAGTTTCTGGGCACAAAGCGGCGATGAGCAGTTCTTC. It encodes CASSFWAQSGDEQFF.